The next 10 T cell receptor beta chains were all read from a single sample in a study of cytomegalovirus exposure and HLA in healthy donors. The PCR had 60 Vbeta and 13 Jbeta primers. Here immunoSEQ multiplex PCR was the method, and the copy in TCRdb shows in-frame clones only, minus some. The sample holds 150,000 to 200,000 clones; 80% are singletons and the top ten take 1.9%. The sequencing input was PBMCs. The receptors were sampled from a woman aged 30 to 39 in good health and CMV-seronegative.

V usage is TRBV27 and J usage is TRBJ1-5, with 8 bases identical to TRBD1. Per germline, CDR1 MNHEY and CDR2 SMNVEV (reference sequence). The CDR3 runs 18 residues. The V and J ends lost 2 bases and 5 bases, in that order; junction bases with no gene match: 14. CDR3 bases: TGTGCCAGCAGTTTAAAAGGGGCGTGGACAGGGATGGATCAGCCCCAGCATTTT. It is translated as CASSLKGAWTGMDQPQHF.

The chain uses TRBV30 and TRBJ2-3; 14 nucleotides match TRBD2. V was clipped by 3 bases and J by 4 bases; unmatched bases: 12. CDR1 is GTSNPN and CDR2 is SVGIG in the germline V gene (reference sequence). The CDR3 has 18 residues. The CDR3 nucleotides are TGTGCCTGGAGGGGACTAGCGGGGGTATTGCCGGGGTCAGATACGCAGTATTTT. Its protein product is CAWRGLAGVLPGSDTQYF.

The genes are TRBV5-1 and TRBJ2-3; tentative D call: TRBD2 (7 bases). Trimming took off 0 bases at V and 1 base at J, with 9 bases between the two ends. CDR3 size: 15 residues. The V gene's germline CDR1 is SGHRS and CDR2 YFSETQ. CDR3 coding DNA: TGCGCCAGCAGCTTGGTAGGGGGGGGCACAGATACGCAGTATTTT. This encodes CASSLVGGGTDTQYF. Filled out from reference TRBV5-1 and TRBJ2-3, the complete variable domain reads KAGVTQTPRYLIKTRGQQVTLSCSPISGHRSVSWYQQTPGQGLQFLFEYFSETQRNKGNFPGRFSGRQFSNSRSEMNVSTLELGDSALYLCASSLVGGGTDTQYFGPGTRLTVL.

The CDR3 here is CASGPGHAFTGELFF. The CDR3 coding sequence is TGTGCCAGTGGTCCGGGTCACGCCTTCACCGGGGAGCTGTTTTTT. This sequence joins TRBV19 and TRBJ2-2; D ambiguous. The germline V gene encodes CDR1 LNHDA and CDR2 SQIVND (reference sequence). Trimming pared 8 bases from V and 4 bases from J, leaving 17 bases between. The CDR3 is 15 residues long.

The chain links TRBV5-1 to TRBJ1-6, with D possibly matching TRBD1 (5 bases). There are 14 residues in the CDR3. V lost 4 bases and J lost 8, with 13 bases in between. Germline-derived CDR1 and CDR2 are SGHRS and YFSETQ. The CDR3 is CASSVDGGDSPLHF. DNA of the CDR3: TGCGCCAGCAGCGTGGACGGGGGGGATTCACCCCTCCACTTT.

V and J are TRBV30 and TRBJ2-5; D not resolved. The CDR3 extends over 13 amino acids. The V and J ends lost 4 bases and 2 bases respectively, with 11 bases between them. Per germline, CDR1 GTSNPN and CDR2 SVGIG (reference sequence). The CDR3 DNA follows: TGTGCCTGGAATGAACAGCCTCAAGAGACCCAGTACTTC. This gives the protein CAWNEQPQETQYF. Supplemented by reference TRBV30 and TRBJ2-5, the full variable domain reads SQTIHQWPATLVQPVGSPLSLECTVEGTSNPNLYWYRQAAGRGLQLLFYSVGIGQISSEVPQNLSASRPQDRQFILSSKKLLLSDSGFYLCAWNEQPQETQYFGPGTRLLVL.

The chain combines TRBV7-2 with TRBJ2-7; possible D gene TRBD2, 6 bases. The CDR3 contains 15 residues. Germline lookup yields CDR1 SGHTA and CDR2 FQGNSA. Trimming removed 1 base from V and 5 bases from J, with 15 bases in between. CDR3 residues: CASSLGSLAINEQYF. CDR3 sequence (DNA): TGTGCCAGCAGCTTAGGAAGTCTAGCGATTAACGAGCAGTACTTC.

Notes on this clone: One end of the junction does not line up with germline, which may come from a read error. The chain joins TRBV7-7 to TRBJ2-3, with unresolved D. This CDR3 spans 13 amino acids. The germline gives CDR1 SSHAT, CDR2 FNYEAQ (reference sequence). CDR3 protein: CASSESTGSAQYF. As DNA, the CDR3 is TGTGCTAGCAGCGAATCGACCGGAAGCGCGCAGTATTTT.

This sequence joins TRBV7-2 and TRBJ2-5, with 8 bases fitting TRBD2. The V gene's germline CDR1 is SGHTA and CDR2 FQGNSA. CDR3 length: 17 residues. J was trimmed by 4 bases and V by 2 bases; bases with no gene match: 12. CDR3 nucleotides: TGTGCCAGCAGCTTATCAGCGGGGGTGGGTGTGGTAGAGACCCAGTACTTC. This encodes CASSLSAGVGVVETQYF.

With respect to this clone: A junction boundary mismatches the germline segment, possibly from a read error. The same CDR3 can be traced to other DNA sequences in this sample. This chain connects TRBV6-1 to TRBJ1-2, with TRBD1 as a possible D gene (5 bases). Per germline, CDR1 MNHNS and CDR2 SASEGT. The CDR3 loop spans 15 amino acids. The CDR3 spells CASSEASGTAGGYTF. CDR3 DNA: TGTGCCAGCAGTGAAGCGAGCGGGACGGCGGGAGGCTACACTTTC.